This TCR beta chain appears in the sequencing data of a study of graft-versus-host responses after intestinal transplantation. Study information: Once they had received anti-thymocyte globulin induction, all recipients took tacrolimus and steroids for about three years.

Here immunoSEQ multiplex PCR was the method, and the copy in TCRdb shows in-frame clones only, minus some. In the table there are some 90,000 clones, just under 95% of which are singletons. Germline V gene sequence: CDR1 MNHNS, CDR2 SASEGT. The CDR3 extends over 17 amino acids. V gave up 3 bases and J gave up 2 bases, with 18 bases separating them. Worth noting for this clone: As yet, its antigen is unknown.

The J gene is TRBJ2-3, the V gene TRBV6-1, with D perhaps matching TRBD2 (5 bases). The receptor's source is a human donor who was the organ donor for an intestinal transplant. The input for sequencing was unstimulated CD8+ T cells sorted from spleen or lymph node cells, taken before transplant. CDR3 in amino acids: CASSEDFSGSYTDTQYF. The CDR3 coding sequence is TGTGCCAGCAGTGAGGATTTTTCGGGGTCATACACAGATACGCAGTATTTT.